This T cell receptor (beta chain) appears in the sequencing data of a study of OX40 agonist ivuxolimab in advanced cancers. Note on this clone: Its specificity is unknown.

Sequenced by immunoSEQ multiplex PCR; TCRdb stores in-frame clones only, minus some. Of about 22,000 clones in the sample, approximately 90% were seen once. Study-wide results and caveats: It was also the case that some nonresponders had low normalized T-cell clonal expansion. In CD8+ T cells, expanded clones were on average more numerous than in CD4+. Undetermined was the antigen specificity of the expanded peripheral T cells.

This specimen was CD4+ or CD8+ T cells sorted from blood, taken in a trial of the OX40 agonist ivuxolimab. The origin of this receptor is an adult with an advanced solid tumor such as melanoma, head and neck, liver or kidney cancer.

The chain's CDR3 is CASSTSGTGGRGYTF. In DNA form, the CDR3 reads TGTGCCAGCAGCACATCCGGGACAGGGGGCCGGGGCTACACCTTC. This chain connects TRBV9 to TRBJ1-2; 12 bases are shared with TRBD1. The CDR3 covers 15 residues. The junction had 9 bases not matched to a gene; V was cut back by 4 bases and J by 8 bases. Germline CDR1 and CDR2: SGDLS and YYNGEE.